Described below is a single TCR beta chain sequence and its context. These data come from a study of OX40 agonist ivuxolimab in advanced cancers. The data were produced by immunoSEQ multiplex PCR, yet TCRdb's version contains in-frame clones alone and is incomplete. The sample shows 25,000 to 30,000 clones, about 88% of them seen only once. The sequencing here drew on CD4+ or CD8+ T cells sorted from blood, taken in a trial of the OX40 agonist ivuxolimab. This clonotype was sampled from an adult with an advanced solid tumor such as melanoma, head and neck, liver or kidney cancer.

The CDR3 DNA sequence: TGTGCCAGCAGCCAAGATAGCGGGAGGGCCTACGAGCAGTACTTC. It yields the protein CASSQDSGRAYEQYF. The chain carries TRBV9 and TRBJ2-7; TRBD2 matches at 11 bases. The junction had 5 bases not matched to a gene; V was cut back by 4 bases and J by 2 bases. Germline V gene data show CDR1 as SGDLS and CDR2 as YYNGEE. The CDR3 extends over 15 amino acids.